Shown below are 22 T cell receptor beta chains from a single sample sequenced in a study of regulatory T cells in long-lasting Graves disease. Time point of the sample: persistent/refractory GD, antithyroid drugs over 5 years with positive TRAb. The TCR library was made from RNA extracted from PBMCs. To make TCR beta libraries, researchers used iRepertoire HTBI primers and Arm-PCR of CDR3 regions. MiXCR was run by TCRdb on the multiplex PCR reads, yielding one entry per CDR3 protein. Among some 340,000 distinct CDR3 sequences, roughly 24% were seen once, and the ten largest hold 25% to 35%. This sample comprised peripheral blood mononuclear cells (PBMCs), obtained when the disease was refractory, from a patient treated with antithyroid drugs. These receptors were obtained from a woman aged 40 to 50 with Graves disease.

This clonotype was seen at least ten times. This chain connects TRBV12-3 or TRBV12-4 to TRBJ1-6; TRBD1 matches 9 bases. The CDR3 spans 15 residues. Germline trimming cut 4 bases from V and 7 bases from J; bases unmatched to any gene: 5. CDR3 in amino acids: CASSSRTGGNSPLHF. The CDR3 DNA reads TGTGCCAGCAGTTCGCGAACAGGGGGCAATTCACCCCTCCACTTT.

This clonotype was seen at least ten times. This chain links TRBV27 with TRBJ2-7, with TRBD2 matching 11 bases. The ends lost 3 bases at V and 5 bases at J; junction bases unmatched: 9. The CDR3 is 16 amino acids. Looked up from germline, CDR1 is MNHEY and CDR2 is SMNVEV (reference sequence). This CDR3 reads CASSFQGLAAPNEQYF. The CDR3 DNA sequence: TGTGCCAGCAGTTTCCAGGGACTAGCGGCCCCTAACGAGCAGTACTTC.

The chain recombines TRBV19 with TRBJ2-7, with 8 positions matching TRBD2. This CDR3 comprises 14 residues. Losses at the gene ends were 5 bases for V and 5 bases for J; bases not matched to a gene: 8. Looked up from germline, CDR1 is LNHDA and CDR2 is SQIVND (reference sequence). The CDR3 nucleotides read TGTGCCAGTAGTGGCGGGAGGTTACTCGACGAGCAGTACTTC. Translation gives CASSGGRLLDEQYF.

The sample holds many counts of this clonotype. This chain connects TRBV5-1 to TRBJ1-3, with D unresolved. This CDR3 comprises 14 residues. Germline-derived CDR1 and CDR2 are SGHRS and YFSETQ. V was pared by 0 bases and J by 1 base, with 5 bases between. The CDR3 here is CASSLDGSGNTIYF. The CDR3 coding sequence is TGCGCCAGCAGCTTGGATGGATCTGGAAACACCATATATTTT.

This clonotype came up many times. The rearrangement links TRBV11-2 to TRBJ2-7, with 7 bases aligning to TRBD2. V lost 5 bases to trimming and J lost 4 bases; unmatched junction nucleotides: 11. The CDR3 extends over 15 amino acids. In germline, CDR1 is SGHAT, CDR2 FQNNGV. The DNA for the CDR3 is TGTGCCAGCAGCAATTCCGGCGGGAGTCAGTACGAGCAGTACTTC. As protein: CASSNSGGSQYEQYF.

The gene calls are TRBV18 and TRBJ1-5, with TRBD1 matching over 7 bases. Per the germline V gene, CDR1 is KGHSH and CDR2 is LQKENI. The CDR3 totals 15 residues. V gave up 3 bases and J gave up 5 bases; unmatched junction bases: 7. The CDR3 region is CASSPTGLFDQPQHF. The CDR3 region has the DNA TGTGCCAGCTCACCGACAGGGTTATTTGATCAGCCCCAGCATTTT.

This clonotype has ten or more counts. The gene calls are TRBV28 and TRBJ2-1; 8 positions match TRBD1. The CDR3 consists of 16 residues. Per the germline V gene, CDR1 is MDHEN and CDR2 is SYDVKM. After removal of 6 bases from V and 2 bases from J, the junction contained 9 bases not matched to a gene. CDR3 protein: CASSLTGAIPYNEQFF. The CDR3 DNA reads TGTGCCAGCAGCCTGACAGGGGCGATCCCCTACAATGAGCAGTTCTTC.

CDR3 in DNA: TGTGCCAGCAGCTTAACTAGCGGGAGGGCGTACAATGAGCAGTTCTTC. Its translation is CASSLTSGRAYNEQFF. The chain recombines TRBV7-2 with TRBJ2-1; 13 bases are a match to TRBD2. After removal of 2 bases from V and 4 bases from J, the junction contained 2 bases not matched to a gene. CDR1 is SGHTA, CDR2 FQGNSA, per germline. The CDR3 has 16 amino acids.

This chain joins TRBV20-1 and TRBJ2-3; TRBD2 is a possible D gene (6 bases). Germline V lookup: CDR1 DFQATT, CDR2 SNEGSKA (reference sequence). Trimming removed 6 bases at V and 2 bases at J, with 21 bases between. The CDR3 totals 16 residues. CDR3 sequence (DNA): TGCAGTGCGGACGACTTGTTGCGGGGACCCACAGATACGCAGTATTTT. It codes for CSADDLLRGPTDTQYF.

The chain couples TRBV20-1 to TRBJ2-1, with D hard to call. V was trimmed by 2 bases and J by 0 bases, leaving 5 bases between them. Germline CDR1 and CDR2: DFQATT and SNEGSKA (reference sequence). The CDR3 is 13 residues long. CDR3 DNA sequence: TGCAGTGCTAGACAGATCTCCTACAATGAGCAGTTCTTC. Encoded protein: CSARQISYNEQFF.

The J gene is TRBJ1-3, the V gene TRBV28, with D maybe TRBD1 (6 bases). Deletions cut 8 bases from V and 0 bases from J, with 14 bases between. Looked up from germline, CDR1 is MDHEN and CDR2 is SYDVKM. CDR3 length equals 15 residues. The CDR3 DNA is TGTGCCAGCCTTAAGGGGGGCTCCTCTGGAAACACCATATATTTT. Protein: CASLKGGSSGNTIYF. The whole variable domain, remainder taken from reference TRBV28 and TRBJ1-3, is DVKVTQSSRYLVKRTGEKVFLECVQDMDHENMFWYRQDPGLGLRLIYFSYDVKMKEKGDIPEGYSVSREKKERFSLILESASTNQTSMYLCASLKGGSSGNTIYFGEGSWLTVV.

This chain links TRBV7-9 with TRBJ1-5; D perhaps matches TRBD1 (5 bases). The CDR3 contains 15 residues. Trimming took 5 bases from V and 4 from J, leaving 15 bases between them. Per germline, CDR1 SEHNR and CDR2 FQNEAQ (reference sequence). The CDR3 DNA sequence: TGTGCCAGCAGCCCCTCCGGGACGAATAATCAGCCCCAGCATTTT. Amino acid sequence: CASSPSGTNNQPQHF.

The V gene is TRBV18, the J gene TRBJ2-5; TRBD2 might be the D (6 bases). Deletions cut 1 base from V and 1 base from J, with 10 bases between. The germline V gene has CDR1 KGHSH and CDR2 LQKENI. The CDR3 extends over 15 amino acids. The DNA for the CDR3 is TGTGCCAGCTCACCACTAGCGGCTCGCCAAGAGACCCAGTACTTC. It specifies CASSPLAARQETQYF.

J is TRBJ1-4 and V is TRBV5-8; 7 bases are shared with TRBD1. The length of the CDR3 is 14 residues. V lost 4 bases, J lost 5 bases, and 5 bases stayed unmatched. Germline values: CDR1 SGHTS, CDR2 YDEGEE. This CDR3 is CASSPRGYNEKLFF. The DNA for the CDR3 is TGTGCCAGCAGCCCCAGGGGGTACAATGAAAAACTGTTTTTT.

This clonotype appeared a few times. The junction shows a germline mismatch at one end, possibly a read error. J is TRBJ1-1 and V is TRBV5-1; TRBD1 matches 7 bases. The germline V gene encodes CDR1 SGHRS and CDR2 YFSETQ. This CDR3 has 14 residues. The CDR3 loop reads CASSHGTANTEASF. The DNA of the CDR3 is TGCGCCAGCAGCCACGGGACAGCGAACACTGAAGCTTCCTTT.

This chain links TRBV3-1 with TRBJ2-5; 12 bases agree with TRBD2. There are 16 residues in the CDR3. The germline V gene encodes CDR1 LGHDT and CDR2 YNNKEL (reference sequence). Trimming took 0 bases from V and 4 from J; bases not matched to a gene: 3. The CDR3 here is CASSQDGGLAGETQYF. The CDR3 coding sequence is TGTGCCAGCAGCCAAGATGGGGGACTAGCGGGAGAGACCCAGTACTTC.

V gene TRBV2 combines with J gene TRBJ2-7, with D tentatively TRBD2 (6 bases). Germline V gene sequence: CDR1 SNHLY, CDR2 FYNNEI. The CDR3 sequence is 14 residues long. Trimming pared 5 bases from V and 2 bases from J, leaving 13 bases between. CDR3 sequence: CASSPSRRAYEQYF. CDR3 sequence (DNA): TGTGCCAGCAGTCCTAGTAGGAGGGCCTACGAGCAGTACTTC.

This clonotype was picked up a small number of times. The V and J genes are TRBV7-2 and TRBJ1-2, with D unresolved. CDR1 and CDR2 from the germline V gene are SGHTA and FQGNSA. V lost 5 bases, J lost 3 bases, and 10 bases lay in between. This CDR3 region has 13 residues. This chain's CDR3 is CASSPNRDYGYTF. For the CDR3, the DNA is TGTGCCAGCAGCCCTAACAGAGACTATGGCTACACCTTC.

This clonotype occurred many times. The chain employs TRBV28 and TRBJ1-1, with D maybe TRBD1 (6 bases). Germline CDR1 and CDR2: MDHEN and SYDVKM. V was pared by 8 bases and J by 10 bases, with 14 bases between. The CDR3 totals 11 residues. The CDR3 bases are TGTGCCAGCGCAGAGGGGGGCCCAGCTTTCTTT. Encoded protein: CASAEGGPAFF.

The chain links TRBV12-3 or TRBV12-4 to TRBJ2-7, with TRBD2 as a possible D gene (6 bases). Trimming shortened V by 10 bases and J by 6 bases, and 16 bases separated the two germline ends. The CDR3 contains 12 residues. The CDR3 protein is CATSTGGLEQYF. The CDR3 region has the DNA TGTGCCACCTCTACCGGGGGACTCGAGCAGTACTTC.

This clonotype has ten or more counts. The chain combines TRBV20-1 with TRBJ2-7; 8 nucleotides match TRBD2. CDR3 length: 13 amino acids. The germline gives CDR1 DFQATT, CDR2 SNEGSKA (reference sequence). V gave up 3 bases and J gave up 6 bases; unmatched junction bases: 7. CDR3 DNA sequence: TGCAGTGCTAGGCCCTTCGGGAGGGTCGAGCAGTACTTC. Amino acid sequence: CSARPFGRVEQYF.

This clonotype was detected only a few times. Given a much more abundant clone one base away, this may be a read error. This chain connects TRBV2 to TRBJ2-7, with 13 bases fitting TRBD2. Germline V CDR1 and CDR2: SNHLY, FYNNEI. This CDR3 is 15 amino acids long. Unmatched junction bases numbered 12, after V lost 11 bases and J lost 5 bases. DNA for the CDR3: TGTGCCGGCGGGACTAGCGGGAAACTCCCCCACGAGCAGTACTTC. It translates to CAGGTSGKLPHEQYF.